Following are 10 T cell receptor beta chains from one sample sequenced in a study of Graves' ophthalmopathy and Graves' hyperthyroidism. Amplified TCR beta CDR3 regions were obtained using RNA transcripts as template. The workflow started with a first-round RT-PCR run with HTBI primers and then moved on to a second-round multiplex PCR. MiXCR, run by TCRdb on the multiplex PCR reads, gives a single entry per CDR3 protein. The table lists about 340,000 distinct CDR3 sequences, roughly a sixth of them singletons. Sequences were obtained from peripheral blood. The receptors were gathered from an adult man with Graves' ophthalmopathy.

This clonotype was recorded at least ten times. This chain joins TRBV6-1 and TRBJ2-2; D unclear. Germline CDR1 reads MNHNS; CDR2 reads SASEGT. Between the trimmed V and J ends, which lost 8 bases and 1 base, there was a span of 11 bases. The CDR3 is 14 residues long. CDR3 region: CASLRSENTGELFF. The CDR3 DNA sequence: TGTGCCAGCCTTCGGAGCGAGAACACCGGGGAGCTGTTTTTT.

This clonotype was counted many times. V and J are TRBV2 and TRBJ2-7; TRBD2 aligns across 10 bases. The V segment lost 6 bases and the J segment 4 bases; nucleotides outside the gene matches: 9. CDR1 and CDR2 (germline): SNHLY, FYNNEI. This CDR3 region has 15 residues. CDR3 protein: CASRAGLADYYEQYF. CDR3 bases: TGTGCCAGCAGGGCCGGACTAGCGGATTATTACGAGCAGTACTTC.

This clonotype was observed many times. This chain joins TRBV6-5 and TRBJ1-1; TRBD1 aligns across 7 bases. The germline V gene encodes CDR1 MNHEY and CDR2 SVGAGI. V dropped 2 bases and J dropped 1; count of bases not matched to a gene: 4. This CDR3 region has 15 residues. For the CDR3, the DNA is TGTGCCAGCAGTTACCTTCGACAGGGGAACACTGAAGCTTTCTTT. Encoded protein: CASSYLRQGNTEAFF.

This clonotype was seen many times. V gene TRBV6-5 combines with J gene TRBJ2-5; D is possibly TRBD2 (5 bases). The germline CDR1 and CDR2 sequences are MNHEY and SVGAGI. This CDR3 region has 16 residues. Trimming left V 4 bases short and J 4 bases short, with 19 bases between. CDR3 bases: TGTGCCAGCAGTTCCCCCTACTCTGGGGAGCGAGAGACCCAGTACTTC. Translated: CASSSPYSGERETQYF.

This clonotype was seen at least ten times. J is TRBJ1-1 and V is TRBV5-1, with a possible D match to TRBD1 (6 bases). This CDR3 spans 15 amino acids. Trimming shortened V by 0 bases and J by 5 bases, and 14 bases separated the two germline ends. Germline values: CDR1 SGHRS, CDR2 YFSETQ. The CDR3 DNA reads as TGCGCCAGCAGCTTGGGTGGGGGGCTAGGAACTGAAGCTTTCTTT. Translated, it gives CASSLGGGLGTEAFF.

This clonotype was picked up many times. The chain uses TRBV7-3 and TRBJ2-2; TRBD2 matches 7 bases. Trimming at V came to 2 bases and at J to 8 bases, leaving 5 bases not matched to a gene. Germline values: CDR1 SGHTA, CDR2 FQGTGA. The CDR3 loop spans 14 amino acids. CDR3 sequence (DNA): TGTGCCAGCAGCTTACAAGCGGGAATGGGGGAGCTGTTTTTT. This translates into CASSLQAGMGELFF.

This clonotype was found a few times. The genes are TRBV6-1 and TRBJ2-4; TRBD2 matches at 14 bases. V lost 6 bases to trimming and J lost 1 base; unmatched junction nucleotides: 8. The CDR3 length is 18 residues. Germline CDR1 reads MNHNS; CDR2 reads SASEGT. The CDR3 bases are TGTGCCAGCAGCCCCGGGACTAGCGGGAGCAATGCCAAAAACATTCAGTACTTC. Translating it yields CASSPGTSGSNAKNIQYF.

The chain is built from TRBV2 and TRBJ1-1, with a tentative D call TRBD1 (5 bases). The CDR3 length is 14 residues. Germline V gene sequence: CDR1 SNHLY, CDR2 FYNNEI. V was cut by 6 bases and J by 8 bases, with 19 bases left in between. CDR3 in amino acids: CASRHPGLGPEAFF. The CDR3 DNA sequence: TGTGCCAGCAGACATCCGGGGCTCGGTCCGGAAGCTTTCTTT.

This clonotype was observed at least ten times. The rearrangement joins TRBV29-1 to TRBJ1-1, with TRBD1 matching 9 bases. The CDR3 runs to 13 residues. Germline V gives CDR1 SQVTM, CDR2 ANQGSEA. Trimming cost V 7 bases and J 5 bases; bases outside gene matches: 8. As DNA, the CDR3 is TGCAGCGCCCGAGGACAGGGGAGGACTGAAGCTTTCTTT. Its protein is CSARGQGRTEAFF. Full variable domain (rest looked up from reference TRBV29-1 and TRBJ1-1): SAVISQKPSRDICQRGTSLTIQCQVDSQVTMMFWYRQQPGQSLTLIATANQGSEATYESGFVIDKFPISRPNLTFSTLTVSNMSPEDSSIYLCSARGQGRTEAFFGQGTRLTVV.

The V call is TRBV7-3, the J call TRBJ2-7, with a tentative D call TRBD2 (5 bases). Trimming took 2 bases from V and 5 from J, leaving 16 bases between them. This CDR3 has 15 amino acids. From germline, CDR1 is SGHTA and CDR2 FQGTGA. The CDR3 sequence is CASSLEGTAGHEQYF. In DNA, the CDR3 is TGTGCCAGCAGCTTAGAGGGTACGGCCGGACACGAGCAGTACTTC.